Detailed here is one TCR beta chain. Its antigen is currently unknown. Using RNA transcripts as the source, TCR beta CDR3 regions were amplified. Initially, a first-round RT-PCR of the TCR CDR3 employed the HTBI primer set. MiXCR, applied by TCRdb to the multiplex PCR reads, yields one record per CDR3 protein. The data hold about 570,000 distinct CDR3 sequences, with more than 45% observed a single time. The data belong to a study of T cells in Graves' hyperthyroidism and ophthalmopathy. Clinical symptoms, serum thyroxine, TRAb, thyroid ultrasound and orbital computed tomography informed diagnoses. Trimming removed 7 bases at V and 1 base at J, with 10 bases between. This CDR3 is built from 13 residues. Germline V gene lookup returns CDR1 MNHNS and CDR2 SASEGT. The study's findings and limits: Most clonotypes that expanded in the thyroid above 0.001 also showed up in blood.

The clonotype comes from an adult woman with Graves' disease, either hyperthyroidism or ophthalmopathy (not recorded which). Sequencing was performed on peripheral blood or thyroid tissue (not recorded which). This chain uses TRBV6-1 with TRBJ2-5, with a possible D match to TRBD1 (5 bases). This CDR3 reads CASTKDIQETQYF. As DNA, the CDR3 is TGTGCCAGCACCAAGGACATCCAAGAGACCCAGTACTTC.